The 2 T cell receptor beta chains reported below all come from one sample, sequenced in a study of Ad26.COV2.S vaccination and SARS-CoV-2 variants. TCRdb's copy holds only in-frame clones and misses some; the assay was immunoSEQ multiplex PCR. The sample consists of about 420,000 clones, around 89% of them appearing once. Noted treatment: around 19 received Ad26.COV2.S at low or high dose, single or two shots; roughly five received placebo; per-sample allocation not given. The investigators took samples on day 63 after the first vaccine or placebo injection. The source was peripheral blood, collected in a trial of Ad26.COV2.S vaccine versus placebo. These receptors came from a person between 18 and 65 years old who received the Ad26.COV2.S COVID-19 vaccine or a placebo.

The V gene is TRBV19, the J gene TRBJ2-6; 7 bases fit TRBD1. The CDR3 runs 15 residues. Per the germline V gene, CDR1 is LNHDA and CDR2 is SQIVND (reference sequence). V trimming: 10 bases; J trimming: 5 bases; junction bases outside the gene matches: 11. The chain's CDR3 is CATAPDRVWANVLTF. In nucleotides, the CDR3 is TGTGCCACCGCGCCCGACAGGGTTTGGGCCAACGTCCTGACTTTC.

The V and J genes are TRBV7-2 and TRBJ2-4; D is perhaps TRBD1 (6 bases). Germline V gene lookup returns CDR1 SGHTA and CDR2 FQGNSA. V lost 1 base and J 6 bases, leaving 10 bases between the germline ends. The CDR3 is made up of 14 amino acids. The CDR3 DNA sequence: TGTGCCAGCAGCTTAGGTGGACAGCTAAACATTCAGTACTTC. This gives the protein CASSLGGQLNIQYF.